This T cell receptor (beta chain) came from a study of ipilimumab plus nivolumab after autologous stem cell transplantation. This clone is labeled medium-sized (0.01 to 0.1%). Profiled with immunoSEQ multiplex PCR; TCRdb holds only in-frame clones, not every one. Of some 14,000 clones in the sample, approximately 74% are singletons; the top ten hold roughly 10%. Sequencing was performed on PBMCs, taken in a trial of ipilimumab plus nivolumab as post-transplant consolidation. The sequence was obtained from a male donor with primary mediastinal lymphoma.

CDR3 nucleotides: TGTGCCAGCAGTTACTACGGACCGAGAGGCGAGCAGTACTTC. Protein sequence: CASSYYGPRGEQYF. The chain couples TRBV6-5 to TRBJ2-7; D call uncertain. Germline assignment: CDR1 MNHEY and CDR2 SVGAGI. Between the trimmed V and J ends, which lost 1 base and 6 bases, there was a span of 13 bases. The CDR3 covers 14 residues.